This TCR beta chain was captured in a study of T cells after yellow fever vaccination. Turning to the study itself: Libraries from low-cell-number fractions were prepared with the SMART-Seq v4 Ultra Low Input RNA kit.

This clonotype was observed a few times. As yet, its antigen is unknown. Study-level points and caveats: Just a small share of clonotypes turned up in the CD4 compartment as well as the CD8 compartment. There was a possibility that FACS-sorted repertoires contained abundant clonotypes contaminating from the bulk population.

Making TCR cDNA involved 5'RACE template switching, which added UMIs and a universal primer site. From the 5' RACE reads, TCRdb called clonotypes with MiXCR, one entry per CDR3 protein. The sample carries about 220,000 distinct CDR3 sequences, roughly 6.2% recorded once. CDR1 is DFQATT, CDR2 SNEGSKA, per germline (reference sequence). V dropped 4 bases and J dropped 8; count of bases not matched to a gene: 6. The CDR3 runs 12 residues. This sequence was found in a man aged 30 to 39 who received the YFV17D yellow fever vaccine. The rearrangement joins TRBV20-1 to TRBJ1-2; 8 bases line up with TRBD1. The material was CD4+ T cells sorted from PBMCs, obtained on the day of the yellow fever booster vaccination. CDR3 DNA sequence: TGCAGTGCTATCGACAGGGGAGGAGGCTACACCTTC. Amino acid sequence: CSAIDRGGGYTF.